The subject of this entry is one T cell receptor (beta chain). Antigen specificity is unknown. This sample was included in a study of T cells in Graves' hyperthyroidism and ophthalmopathy. Study conclusions and caveats: Most thyroid clonotypes with frequency above 0.001 were detected in blood.

Amplified TCR beta CDR3 regions came from RNA transcripts. RT-PCR in the first round (using the HTBI primer set) targeted the TCR CDR3. TCRdb independently ran MiXCR on the multiplex PCR reads; one entry per CDR3 protein. This table has about 610,000 distinct CDR3 sequences, more than 45% appearing once. Germline CDR1 and CDR2: GTSNPN and SVGIG (reference sequence). This CDR3 spans 16 amino acids. Trimming at V came to 0 bases and at J to 2 bases, leaving 9 bases not matched to a gene. The chain combines TRBV30 with TRBJ2-5; TRBD2 aligns across 7 bases. The sequencing sample was made of peripheral blood or thyroid tissue (not recorded which). The TCR was taken from a woman in her late teens or twenties with Graves' hyperthyroidism. This CDR3 is CAWSVPLRERQETQYF. In DNA, the CDR3 is TGTGCCTGGAGTGTCCCCTTGCGGGAGAGACAAGAGACCCAGTACTTC. The complete variable domain, with remaining parts taken from reference TRBV30 and TRBJ2-5, reads SQTIHQWPATLVQPVGSPLSLECTVEGTSNPNLYWYRQAAGRGLQLLFYSVGIGQISSEVPQNLSASRPQDRQFILSSKKLLLSDSGFYLCAWSVPLRERQETQYFGPGTRLLVL.